These 25 T cell receptor beta chains were sequenced from one sample in a study of OX40 agonist ivuxolimab in advanced cancers. This table comes from immunoSEQ multiplex PCR, and its TCRdb copy is limited to in-frame clones, with some not included. Of 57,000 or so clones listed, more than 70% are singletons. This material consisted of CD4+ or CD8+ T cells sorted from blood, taken in a trial of the OX40 agonist ivuxolimab. The receptors come from an adult with an advanced solid tumor such as melanoma, head and neck, liver or kidney cancer.

The chain joins TRBV9 to TRBJ2-2, with no clear D. V lost 6 bases, J lost 2 bases, and 2 bases lay in between. In germline, CDR1 is SGDLS, CDR2 YYNGEE. The CDR3 sequence is 11 residues long. CDR3 bases: TGTGCCAGCACCAACACCGGGGAGCTGTTTTTT. It yields the protein CASTNTGELFF.

This clone has more than one count but fewer than ten. This sequence joins TRBV10-3 and TRBJ1-6, with 8 nucleotides matching TRBD1. CDR1 ENHRY and CDR2 SYGVKD come from the germline V gene. The CDR3 consists of 19 residues. Trimming cost V 6 bases and J 1 base; bases outside gene matches: 14. Written as DNA, the CDR3 is TGTGCCATCAGCCAGGGGGCGCGAGGAGGTCGGTCCTATAATTCACCCCTCCACTTT. Its protein is CAISQGARGGRSYNSPLHF.

V is TRBV7-8 and J is TRBJ1-1, with a possible D match to TRBD1 (5 bases). The germline V gene has CDR1 SGHVS and CDR2 FQNEAQ. V dropped 0 bases and J dropped 7 bases, with 15 bases sitting between them. The CDR3 covers 15 residues. The CDR3, as DNA: TGTGCCAGCAGCTTAGCGCTACAGGAAAGGGGTGAAGCTTTCTTT. Translation gives CASSLALQERGEAFF.

V gene TRBV7-9 combines with J gene TRBJ1-3; no reliable D call. V lost 2 bases and J lost 5, with 10 bases in between. The CDR3 has 14 residues. Germline V lookup: CDR1 SEHNR, CDR2 FQNEAQ (reference sequence). The CDR3 nucleotides read TGTGCCAGCAGCTTAACCCAGGTTCGAAACACCATATATTTT. It translates to CASSLTQVRNTIYF.

V is TRBV2 and J is TRBJ2-5; D tentatively fits TRBD1 or TRBD2 (7 bases each). The CDR3 consists of 15 residues. Trimming pared 8 bases from V and 2 bases from J, leaving 18 bases between. CDR1 is SNHLY and CDR2 is FYNNEI in the germline V gene. As DNA, the CDR3 is TGTGCCAGCTGTCACCAGGGGGGGAGTCAAGAGACCCAGTACTTC. Translated, it gives CASCHQGGSQETQYF.

The V call is TRBV5-1, the J call TRBJ2-3, with D uncertain. The V gene's germline CDR1 is SGHRS and CDR2 YFSETQ. CDR3 size: 12 residues. The V and J ends lost 1 base and 5 bases respectively, with 5 bases between them. CDR3 coding DNA: TGCGCCAGCAGCTTGTTCGGAGATACGCAGTATTTT. Encoded protein: CASSLFGDTQYF.

The chain joins TRBV11-2 to TRBJ1-1, with 9 positions matching TRBD1. Germline V CDR1 and CDR2: SGHAT, FQNNGV. J was trimmed by 2 bases and V by 2 bases; bases with no gene match: 9. The CDR3 is 17 residues long. This CDR3 reads CASSLSAGTGYNTEAFF. The DNA for the CDR3 is TGTGCCAGCAGCTTAAGCGCCGGGACAGGGTACAACACTGAAGCTTTCTTT.

Concerning this clone itself: The same CDR3 also results from other DNA sequences found in this sample. The rearrangement uses TRBV4-2 and TRBJ2-2, with TRBD2 matching over 7 bases. V lost 0 bases, J lost 2 bases, and 3 bases stayed unmatched. Per germline, CDR1 LGHNA and CDR2 YNFKEQ. The length of the CDR3 is 16 residues. DNA of the CDR3: TGTGCCAGCAGCCAAGAGGGCGGGAGAAACACCGGGGAGCTGTTTTTT. This sequence encodes CASSQEGGRNTGELFF.

J is TRBJ2-1 and V is TRBV6-6; D is unclear. Trimming cost V 2 bases and J 0 bases, with 11 bases left between them. The CDR3 length is 16 residues. CDR1 and CDR2 (germline): MNHNY, SVGAGI (reference sequence). Here the CDR3 reads CASSYAPSSSYNEQFF. The DNA of the CDR3 is TGTGCCAGCAGTTACGCCCCCTCGAGCTCCTACAATGAGCAGTTCTTC.

The gene calls are TRBV7-2 and TRBJ2-5, with 11 nucleotides matching TRBD1. The CDR3 consists of 17 residues. Germline V gives CDR1 SGHTA, CDR2 FQGNSA. The J segment lost 0 bases and the V segment lost 5 bases, leaving 8 bases of the junction unmatched. The CDR3 DNA reads TGTGCCAGCAGCCACGGACAGGGGGCCGCATACCAAGAGACCCAGTACTTC. This gives the protein CASSHGQGAAYQETQYF.

This clone was recorded only once. This chain uses TRBV11-3 with TRBJ2-1; D call uncertain. Germline CDR1 is SGHNT and CDR2 is YENEEA. The CDR3 is 13 amino acids. V was cut by 0 bases and J by 4 bases, with 4 bases left in between. DNA for the CDR3: TGTGCCAGCAGCTTAGAGGGTTACAATGAGCAGTTCTTC. It specifies CASSLEGYNEQFF.

The chain couples TRBV25-1 to TRBJ2-7; D call uncertain. V was trimmed by 6 bases and J by 5 bases, leaving 17 bases between them. The CDR3 runs to 14 residues. In germline, CDR1 is MGHDK, CDR2 SYGVNS. CDR3 sequence: CASRSANLGNEQYF. The CDR3, as DNA: TGTGCCAGCAGATCAGCCAACTTGGGGAACGAGCAGTACTTC.

CDR3 amino acids: CASRRCRGEQYF. In DNA form, the CDR3 reads TGCGCCAGCAGAAGGTGTAGGGGCGAGCAGTACTTC. This chain connects TRBV10-1 to TRBJ2-7, with D maybe TRBD1 (5 bases). Deletions cut 6 bases from V and 6 bases from J, with 12 bases between. The CDR3 runs to 12 residues. Per germline, CDR1 WNHNN and CDR2 SYGVQD (reference sequence).

Regarding this clone: Additional DNA sequences in this sample encode the identical CDR3. The chain links TRBV28 to TRBJ1-5; D call uncertain. The CDR3 is 12 residues long. Trimming cost V 2 bases and J 7 bases, with 6 bases left between them. Looked up from germline, CDR1 is MDHEN and CDR2 is SYDVKM. This CDR3 is CASSLIEQPQHF. CDR3 in DNA: TGTGCCAGCAGTTTAATAGAGCAGCCCCAGCATTTT. Full variable domain (rest looked up from reference TRBV28 and TRBJ1-5): DVKVTQSSRYLVKRTGEKVFLECVQDMDHENMFWYRQDPGLGLRLIYFSYDVKMKEKGDIPEGYSVSREKKERFSLILESASTNQTSMYLCASSLIEQPQHFGDGTRLSIL.

The chain carries TRBV7-6 and TRBJ1-5; D is uncertain. Looked up from germline, CDR1 is SGHVS and CDR2 is FNYEAQ. The CDR3 spans 15 residues. V was shortened by 5 bases and J by 6 bases, with 17 bases between the two germline ends. CDR3 region: CASSISDGPGQPQHF. The DNA of the CDR3 is TGTGCCAGCAGCATCTCCGACGGTCCCGGTCAGCCCCAGCATTTT.

The V call is TRBV4-1, the J call TRBJ2-2; tentative D call: TRBD2 (7 bases). The V gene lost 2 bases and the J gene lost 8 bases, with 18 bases spanning the gap. Germline values: CDR1 MGHRA, CDR2 YSYEKL. The CDR3 totals 16 residues. Here the CDR3 DNA reads TGCGCCAGCAGCCAATCCAAATATCGGGGGGCTGGGGAGCTGTTTTTT. This encodes CASSQSKYRGAGELFF.

The rearrangement joins TRBV4-1 to TRBJ2-7, with no clear D. The CDR3 extends over 14 amino acids. The germline V gene has CDR1 MGHRA and CDR2 YSYEKL. Trimming pared 0 bases from V and 2 bases from J, leaving 8 bases between. The CDR3 bases are TGCGCCAGCAGCCAAGAACAGTACACCTACGAGCAGTACTTC. Translated, it gives CASSQEQYTYEQYF.

The chain is built from TRBV29-1 and TRBJ2-1; TRBD2 aligns across 7 bases. From germline, CDR1 is SQVTM and CDR2 ANQGSEA. J gave up 0 bases and V 6 bases, and 8 bases lay outside the gene matches. This CDR3 spans 15 amino acids. The chain's CDR3 is CSVPWGGSSYNEQFF. The DNA for the CDR3 is TGCAGCGTACCCTGGGGGGGGAGCTCCTACAATGAGCAGTTCTTC.

This clone was observed a single time. This chain links TRBV4-3 with TRBJ1-2; D is possibly TRBD1 (6 bases). Germline assignment: CDR1 LGHNA and CDR2 YSLEER. The CDR3 length is 17 residues. The V gene lost 1 base and the J gene lost 1 base, with 16 bases spanning the gap. The CDR3 loop is CASSQGTVGGFNYGYTF. The CDR3 DNA sequence: TGCGCCAGCAGCCAAGGGACAGTAGGGGGATTTAACTATGGCTACACCTTC.

This chain uses TRBV6-5 with TRBJ1-5; 7 nucleotides line up with TRBD1. Losses at the gene ends were 6 bases for V and 2 bases for J; bases not matched to a gene: 4. There are 14 residues in the CDR3. Germline-derived CDR1 and CDR2 are MNHEY and SVGAGI. The CDR3 bases are TGTGCCAGCAGGCGACAGGGAGGCAATCAGCCCCAGCATTTT. This codes for CASRRQGGNQPQHF.

The chain couples TRBV2 to TRBJ2-1; D unresolved. The CDR3 has 13 amino acids. Germline V gene lookup returns CDR1 SNHLY and CDR2 FYNNEI. V was shortened by 6 bases and J by 0 bases, with 6 bases between the two germline ends. The CDR3, as DNA: TGTGCCAGCAGCGGTAGCTCCTACAATGAGCAGTTCTTC. As protein: CASSGSSYNEQFF.

The chain carries TRBV20-1 and TRBJ2-7; D gene uncertain. The CDR3 covers 11 residues. CDR1 and CDR2 from the germline V gene are DFQATT and SNEGSKA (reference sequence). Trimming took off 3 bases at V and 0 bases at J, with 3 bases between the two ends. The DNA of the CDR3 is TGCAGTGCTAGTGGCTCCTACGAGCAGTACTTC. Translating gives CSASGSYEQYF.

The rearrangement uses TRBV29-1 and TRBJ1-5, with TRBD1 matching over 10 bases. The CDR3 length is 12 residues. The V segment lost 4 bases and the J segment 7 bases; nucleotides outside the gene matches: 1. In germline, CDR1 is SQVTM, CDR2 ANQGSEA. CDR3 DNA sequence: TGCAGCGTTGGGGACAGGGGCCAGCCCCAGCATTTT. Its protein product is CSVGDRGQPQHF.

The rearrangement links TRBV11-3 to TRBJ2-5; D not certain. Germline CDR1 and CDR2: SGHNT and YENEEA. This CDR3 is 15 amino acids long. V lost 2 bases and J lost 3, with 13 bases in between. The CDR3: CASSLFGGYKETQYF. The CDR3 DNA sequence: TGTGCCAGCAGCTTATTTGGCGGATATAAAGAGACCCAGTACTTC.

The chain is built from TRBV13 and TRBJ2-7; 7 nucleotides align to TRBD1. CDR3 length: 13 residues. Germline loops: CDR1 PRHDT, CDR2 FYEKMQ (reference sequence). V shed 6 bases, J shed 3 bases, and the junction held 5 bases outside the gene matches. CDR3 protein: CASSSTGLYEQYF. For the CDR3, the DNA is TGTGCCAGCAGTTCGACAGGGCTCTACGAGCAGTACTTC. The full variable domain, in which reference TRBV13 and TRBJ2-7 provide the parts outside the CDR3, is AAGVIQSPRHLIKEKRETATLKCYPIPRHDTVYWYQQGPGQDPQFLISFYEKMQSDKGSIPDRFSAQQFSDYHSELNMSSLELGDSALYFCASSSTGLYEQYFGPGTRLTVT.